Below, 17 T cell receptor beta chains from the same sample are listed, as sequenced in a study of OX40 agonist ivuxolimab in advanced cancers. Receptor amplification or capture employed the immunoSEQ multiplex PCR assay. TCRdb limited this immuneACCESS table to in-frame rearrangements with V and J called. A share of clones is missing; checked studies link under half to unresolved V genes, and the rest is unexplained. In all, the sample holds around 35,000 clones, and about 88% of those were seen once. Of the sample, roughly 2.4% is held by the ten largest clones. The source was CD4+ or CD8+ T cells sorted from blood, collected in a trial of the OX40 agonist ivuxolimab. Receptors were obtained from an adult with an advanced solid tumor such as melanoma, head and neck, liver or kidney cancer.

This clone has just one count. The CDR3 DNA reads as TGTGCCAGCAGCTGGACTTCAACCCCCTACAATGAGCAGTTCTTC. Protein product: CASSWTSTPYNEQFF. V is TRBV7-3 and J is TRBJ2-1; D perhaps matches TRBD2 (5 bases). There are 15 residues in the CDR3. Germline CDR1 and CDR2: SGHTA and FQGTGA. V dropped 4 bases and J dropped 2 bases, with 12 bases sitting between them.

V gene TRBV6-5 combines with J gene TRBJ1-1, with D maybe TRBD1 (6 bases). CDR3 size: 13 residues. Germline V gene data show CDR1 as MNHEY and CDR2 as SVGAGI. Trimming took off 6 bases at V and 8 bases at J, with 16 bases between the two ends. CDR3 in DNA: TGTGCCAGCAGAACAACCCAGGGGCGGGAAGCTTTCTTT. Translated, it gives CASRTTQGREAFF.

This rearrangement joins TRBV5-1 to TRBJ2-3; tentatively, D is TRBD1 (5 bases). CDR1 is SGHRS, CDR2 YFSETQ, per germline. Trimming removed 1 base at V and 2 bases at J, with 11 bases between. The CDR3 covers 15 residues. In DNA form, the CDR3 reads TGCGCCAGCAGCTTGCAGGGCAGCTCCACAGATACGCAGTATTTT. Translation: CASSLQGSSTDTQYF.

This chain connects TRBV5-5 to TRBJ1-5, with no clear D. CDR1 SGHKS and CDR2 YYEKEE come from the germline V gene (reference sequence). Trimming took 4 bases from V and 9 from J, leaving 20 bases between them. The CDR3 contains 15 residues. CDR3 in amino acids: CASSEGDGRTSPQHF. The CDR3 DNA reads as TGTGCCAGCAGCGAGGGCGACGGCCGCACATCGCCCCAGCATTTT.

This clone was found a few times. The CDR3 protein is CASSILGYRTEAFF. The CDR3 DNA is TGTGCCAGTAGTATACTCGGGTATCGCACTGAAGCTTTCTTT. This rearrangement joins TRBV19 to TRBJ1-1, with no clear D. There are 14 residues in the CDR3. With 2 bases removed from V and 4 bases from J, the gap between germline ends came to 11 bases. Germline V gives CDR1 LNHDA, CDR2 SQIVND (reference sequence).

The V call is TRBV27, the J call TRBJ2-5, with D unresolved. Germline V gene data show CDR1 as MNHEY and CDR2 as SMNVEV (reference sequence). The V end lost 6 bases, the J end lost 8 bases, and 13 bases lay between the germline ends. The CDR3 length is 12 residues. The CDR3 loop is CASSEPGGTQYF. The CDR3 coding sequence is TGTGCCAGCAGCGAGCCGGGCGGCACCCAGTACTTC.

V usage is TRBV7-9 and J usage is TRBJ2-5; the match to TRBD1 covers 8 bases. This CDR3 comprises 15 residues. After removal of 5 bases from V and 4 bases from J, the junction contained 9 bases not matched to a gene. CDR1 is SEHNR and CDR2 is FQNEAQ in the germline V gene (reference sequence). CDR3 region: CASSPRQGARETQYF. Here the CDR3 DNA reads TGTGCCAGCAGCCCCCGTCAGGGGGCGAGAGAGACCCAGTACTTC.

The rearrangement joins TRBV4-2 to TRBJ2-1, with a tentative D call TRBD1 (5 bases). The germline V and J ends were trimmed by 1 base and 2 bases, with 9 bases remaining between them. Looked up from germline, CDR1 is LGHNA and CDR2 is YNFKEQ. The CDR3 extends over 15 amino acids. CDR3 region: CASSQVGQTYNEQFF. The CDR3 coding sequence is TGTGCCAGCAGCCAAGTGGGGCAGACCTACAATGAGCAGTTCTTC.

This chain connects TRBV6-6 to TRBJ1-5; D gene unclear. The germline V and J ends were trimmed by 5 bases and 4 bases, with 6 bases remaining between them. CDR1 is MNHNY and CDR2 is SVGAGI in the germline V gene (reference sequence). This CDR3 is 12 amino acids long. CDR3 in amino acids: CASSPANQPQHF. Written as DNA, the CDR3 is TGTGCCAGCAGTCCGGCGAATCAGCCCCAGCATTTT.

The chain links TRBV19 to TRBJ2-2, with D perhaps TRBD2 (5 bases). Germline CDR1 and CDR2: LNHDA and SQIVND (reference sequence). The CDR3 runs 16 residues. Trimming pared 7 bases from V and 4 bases from J, leaving 19 bases between. Here the CDR3 DNA reads TGTGCCAGTACTTTGACCGAGACCCGGGGCACCGGGGAGCTGTTTTTT. It translates to CASTLTETRGTGELFF.

This clone was detected once. The chain employs TRBV19 and TRBJ1-1, with D tentatively TRBD1 (5 bases). V lost 0 bases and J lost 4, with 18 bases in between. The CDR3 is made up of 17 amino acids. Germline values: CDR1 LNHDA, CDR2 SQIVND (reference sequence). The CDR3, as DNA: TGTGCCAGTAGTATAGATCCGCGGGGGGGATCGGGCACTGAAGCTTTCTTT. It translates to CASSIDPRGGSGTEAFF.

This rearrangement joins TRBV2 to TRBJ1-4; D possibly corresponds to TRBD1 (5 bases). CDR1 and CDR2 from the germline V gene are SNHLY and FYNNEI. With 2 bases removed from V and 2 bases from J, the gap between germline ends came to 9 bases. The CDR3 is 15 amino acids. The CDR3 bases are TGTGCCAGCAGTGAACGCAGGGTGACTAATGAAAAACTGTTTTTT. Translation gives CASSERRVTNEKLFF.

The chain's CDR3 is CASSYRGGSYEQYF. The CDR3 DNA reads TGTGCCAGCAGTTACCGGGGGGGTAGTTACGAGCAGTACTTC. The chain joins TRBV6-6 to TRBJ2-7; 8 positions match TRBD2. V shed 2 bases, J shed 4 bases, and the junction held 4 bases outside the gene matches. Looked up from germline, CDR1 is MNHNY and CDR2 is SVGAGI (reference sequence). The CDR3 has 14 residues.

The rearrangement links TRBV27 to TRBJ2-5; no clear D. CDR1 MNHEY and CDR2 SMNVEV come from the germline V gene (reference sequence). This CDR3 is built from 16 residues. Trimming removed 5 bases at V and 0 bases at J, with 16 bases between. CDR3 loop: CASSTGLTGYQETQYF. The DNA of the CDR3 is TGTGCCAGCAGTACGGGTCTCACTGGGTACCAAGAGACCCAGTACTTC.

Turning to this clone: Its ends do not fully match the called genes, so a read error is possible. This chain links TRBV5-1 with TRBJ2-3, with D tentatively TRBD1 (5 bases). The CDR3 is 18 amino acids. Germline CDR1 reads SGHRS; CDR2 reads YFSETQ. The CDR3 is CASSFRAKPRWGTDAQYF. DNA for the CDR3: TGCGCCAGCAGCTTCCGGGCCAAACCTAGGTGGGGCACAGATGCGCAGTATTTT. Filled out from reference TRBV5-1 and TRBJ2-3, the complete variable domain reads KAGVTQTPRYLIKTRGQQVTLSCSPISGHRSVSWYQQTPGQGLQFLFEYFSETQRNKGNFPGRFSGRQFSNSRSEMNVSTLELGDSALYLCASSFRAKPRWGTDAQYFGPGTRLTVL.

The chain joins TRBV6-5 to TRBJ2-7, with D unclear. The CDR3 is made up of 11 amino acids. The V end was cut by 6 bases, the J end by 4 bases, with 7 bases between. Germline V gives CDR1 MNHEY, CDR2 SVGAGI. CDR3 bases: TGTGCCAGCAGCCTCGAGTACGAGCAGTACTTC. This translates into CASSLEYEQYF.

This chain links TRBV4-1 with TRBJ2-3, with 14 bases aligning to TRBD2. With 4 bases clipped from V and 3 bases from J, the junction kept 18 bases outside the gene matches. The germline CDR1 and CDR2 sequences are MGHRA and YSYEKL. The CDR3 runs to 21 residues. CDR3 DNA: TGCGCCAGCAGCCCGGCCCTGACTAGCGGGGGGGGGCGGGTCCGAACAGATACGCAGTATTTT. Translated: CASSPALTSGGGRVRTDTQYF.